Below are 10 T cell receptor beta chains sequenced from a single sample in a study of chemoradiotherapy in HPV16-positive cancers. Some clones are missing from TCRdb's copy, which holds only in-frame ones; the method was immunoSEQ multiplex PCR. Here the sample spans about 17,000 clones, 85% to 95% being singletons. This specimen was blood, taken from a patient who underwent chemoradiotherapy. These receptors were collected from a human donor with HPV-associated anogenital cancer.

V gene TRBV5-1 combines with J gene TRBJ1-4, with 7 nucleotides matching TRBD1. The CDR3 is 14 amino acids. Germline CDR1 reads SGHRS; CDR2 reads YFSETQ. J lost 6 bases, V lost 4 bases, and 6 bases had no gene match. The CDR3 spells CASSSGQAHEKLFF. DNA for the CDR3: TGCGCCAGCAGCAGCGGACAGGCGCATGAAAAACTGTTTTTT.

The chain links TRBV19 to TRBJ2-5; possibly TRBD1 or TRBD2 for D (5 bases each). The ends were cut back, 2 bases at V and 0 bases at J, with 10 bases in the middle. The CDR3 extends over 15 amino acids. Germline values: CDR1 LNHDA, CDR2 SQIVND (reference sequence). CDR3 residues: CASSITRGDQETQYF. As DNA, the CDR3 is TGTGCCAGTAGTATAACAAGGGGAGACCAAGAGACCCAGTACTTC.

In this sample, this clone turned up once. This chain links TRBV10-1 with TRBJ1-1; 8 nucleotides match TRBD1. The CDR3 runs to 17 residues. The ends lost 6 bases at V and 5 bases at J; junction bases unmatched: 17. CDR1 is WNHNN and CDR2 is SYGVQD in the germline V gene (reference sequence). The CDR3 is CASRIRGTRGHWTEAFF. The CDR3 coding sequence is TGCGCCAGCAGGATCCGGGGGACCAGGGGGCATTGGACTGAAGCTTTCTTT.

This chain connects TRBV19 to TRBJ1-1; a weak D match, TRBD1 (5 bases). The length of the CDR3 is 13 residues. Looked up from germline, CDR1 is LNHDA and CDR2 is SQIVND (reference sequence). V lost 5 bases and J 3 bases, leaving 10 bases between the germline ends. The CDR3, as DNA: TGTGCCAGTAGTGAGGGGAGGTACACTGAAGCTTTCTTT. Amino acid sequence: CASSEGRYTEAFF.

This clone turned up a few times. J is TRBJ2-1 and V is TRBV30; a weak D match, TRBD1 (5 bases). Trimming took 4 bases from V and 6 from J, leaving 16 bases between them. CDR1 is GTSNPN, CDR2 SVGIG, per germline (reference sequence). The CDR3 loop spans 14 amino acids. The CDR3 sequence: CAWNGRVSPNEQFF. The DNA for the CDR3 is TGTGCCTGGAACGGCAGGGTCTCTCCCAATGAGCAGTTCTTC.

CDR3: CAISERAASMGEQFF. The CDR3 coding sequence is TGTGCCATCAGTGAACGAGCGGCATCTATGGGAGAGCAGTTCTTC. V is TRBV10-3 and J is TRBJ2-1; tentatively, D is TRBD2 (5 bases). V dropped 3 bases and J dropped 10 bases, with 19 bases sitting between them. CDR3 length: 15 residues. CDR1 is ENHRY and CDR2 is SYGVKD in the germline V gene.

The rearrangement joins TRBV4-3 to TRBJ1-2, with D tentatively TRBD1 (5 bases). Trimming left V 2 bases short and J 4 bases short, with 20 bases between. Germline loops: CDR1 LGHNA, CDR2 YSLEER. The CDR3 spans 17 residues. In DNA form, the CDR3 reads TGCGCCAGCAGCCAAACCCGAGGGCAGGGCCACTTCTATGGCTACACCTTC. Its protein product is CASSQTRGQGHFYGYTF.

The chain links TRBV5-1 to TRBJ2-1, with D possibly matching TRBD2 (6 bases). CDR1 and CDR2 (germline): SGHRS, YFSETQ. V lost 0 bases and J lost 4, with 11 bases in between. The CDR3 extends over 15 amino acids. CDR3 in DNA: TGCGCCAGCAGCTTGGTGGAGCGGGCTTACAATGAGCAGTTCTTC. Its protein is CASSLVERAYNEQFF.

The chain couples TRBV5-1 to TRBJ2-2; 16 bases are shared with TRBD2. J was trimmed by 1 base and V by 5 bases; bases with no gene match: 5. The CDR3 has 18 residues. The V gene's germline CDR1 is SGHRS and CDR2 YFSETQ. The chain's CDR3 is CASRAGLAGGMNTGELFF. In DNA form, the CDR3 reads TGCGCCAGCAGAGCGGGACTAGCGGGGGGGATGAACACCGGGGAGCTGTTTTTT. The full variable domain, completed using reference TRBV5-1 and TRBJ2-2, is KAGVTQTPRYLIKTRGQQVTLSCSPISGHRSVSWYQQTPGQGLQFLFEYFSETQRNKGNFPGRFSGRQFSNSRSEMNVSTLELGDSALYLCASRAGLAGGMNTGELFFGEGSRLTVL.

V is TRBV7-2 and J is TRBJ1-2; D is undetermined. Germline lookup yields CDR1 SGHTA and CDR2 FQGNSA. V dropped 8 bases and J dropped 2 bases, with 9 bases sitting between them. The CDR3 totals 12 residues. The CDR3 here is CASYSGNYGYTF. The CDR3 DNA reads as TGTGCCAGCTATTCGGGGAACTATGGCTACACCTTC.